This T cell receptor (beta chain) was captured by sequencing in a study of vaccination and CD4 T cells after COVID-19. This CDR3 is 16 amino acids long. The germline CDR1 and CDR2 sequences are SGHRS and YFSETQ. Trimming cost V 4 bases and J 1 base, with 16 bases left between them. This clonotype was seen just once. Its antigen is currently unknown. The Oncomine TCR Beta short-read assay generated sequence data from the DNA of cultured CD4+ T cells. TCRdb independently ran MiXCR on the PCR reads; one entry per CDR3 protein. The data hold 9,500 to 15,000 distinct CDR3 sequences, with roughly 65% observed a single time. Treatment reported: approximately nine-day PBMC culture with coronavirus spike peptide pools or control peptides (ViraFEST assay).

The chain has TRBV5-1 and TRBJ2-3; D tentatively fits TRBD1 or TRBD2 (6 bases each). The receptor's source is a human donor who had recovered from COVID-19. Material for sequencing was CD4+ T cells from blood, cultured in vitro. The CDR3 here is CASSPGGGRGTDTQYF. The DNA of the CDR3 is TGCGCCAGCAGCCCAGGAGGGGGGAGAGGCACAGATACGCAGTATTTT.